Shown below are 16 T cell receptor beta chains from a single sample sequenced in a study of T cells in Graves' hyperthyroidism and ophthalmopathy. Amplification yielded TCR beta CDR3 regions, with RNA transcripts as the source. An initial round of RT-PCR targeting the TCR CDR3 relied on the HTBI primer set. TCRdb fed the multiplex PCR reads into MiXCR, producing one record per CDR3 protein. The sample records 350,000 to 400,000 distinct CDR3 sequences, 15% to 20% being singletons. The sequencing sample was made of blood. The receptor source for this set is a woman between 18 and 29 years old with Graves' hyperthyroidism.

In this sample, this clonotype turned up many times. The chain combines TRBV6-1 with TRBJ2-7, with 7 bases lining up with TRBD2. The germline CDR1 and CDR2 sequences are MNHNS and SASEGT. Trimming removed 6 bases from V and 2 bases from J; junction bases left unmatched: 7. The CDR3 extends over 14 amino acids. In DNA form, the CDR3 reads TGTGCCAGCAGGGGCTCGGCGGGGGCCTACGAGCAGTACTTC. It encodes CASRGSAGAYEQYF.

The chain links TRBV5-1 to TRBJ1-2, with no clear D. The CDR3 is 12 amino acids. Trimming took 7 bases from V and 13 from J, leaving 20 bases between them. In germline, CDR1 is SGHRS, CDR2 YFSETQ. The CDR3: CASSIDRDGVTF. The CDR3 DNA reads TGCGCCAGCTCTATAGACCGGGATGGTGTCACCTTC.

This clonotype was recorded at least ten times. The CDR3 nucleotides are TGCAGTGCTACCCTTTATGCAGGGATCACCGGGGAGCTGTTTTTT. Its translation: CSATLYAGITGELFF. The V and J genes are TRBV20-1 and TRBJ2-2; maybe TRBD1 (5 bases). Germline V gene data show CDR1 as DFQATT and CDR2 as SNEGSKA (reference sequence). The CDR3 runs to 15 residues. The V end lost 4 bases, the J end lost 4 bases, and 16 bases lay between the germline ends.

This clonotype has more than one count but fewer than ten. The chain couples TRBV28 to TRBJ2-5; TRBD2 aligns across 8 bases. The junction had 9 bases not matched to a gene; V was cut back by 1 base and J by 2 bases. Germline assignment: CDR1 MDHEN and CDR2 SYDVKM. CDR3 length: 17 amino acids. The CDR3 here is CASSLSSGGTRQETQYF. The CDR3 bases are TGTGCCAGCAGTTTATCCTCGGGCGGGACTAGACAAGAGACCCAGTACTTC.

This clonotype was picked up one time. This chain links TRBV2 with TRBJ1-2; no clear D. V dropped 2 bases and J dropped 3 bases, with 13 bases sitting between them. CDR3 length equals 15 residues. Germline assignment: CDR1 SNHLY and CDR2 FYNNEI. CDR3 amino acids: CASSEHGMGDYGYTF. In DNA, the CDR3 is TGTGCCAGCAGTGAACATGGGATGGGAGACTATGGCTACACCTTC.

The sample holds many counts of this clonotype. The chain recombines TRBV29-1 with TRBJ1-2; perhaps TRBD1 as D (6 bases). V shed 5 bases and J shed 10 bases, with 17 bases lying between them. The length of the CDR3 is 12 residues. Germline V gene sequence: CDR1 SQVTM, CDR2 ANQGSEA. CDR3 DNA sequence: TGCAGCGTTCGATCGAGGGGGAATGTCTACACCTTC. Translation gives CSVRSRGNVYTF.

This clonotype was recorded at least ten times. The chain is built from TRBV7-8 and TRBJ1-5; D possibly corresponds to TRBD1 (6 bases). This CDR3 is built from 15 residues. Germline CDR1 and CDR2: SGHVS and FQNEAQ. Trimming left V 3 bases short and J 1 base short, with 10 bases between. CDR3 sequence reads: CASSLFRGSNQPQHF. For the CDR3, the DNA is TGTGCCAGCAGCTTGTTCAGGGGAAGCAATCAGCCCCAGCATTTT. The complete variable domain, with remaining parts taken from reference TRBV7-8 and TRBJ1-5, reads GAGVSQSPRYKVAKRGQDVALRCDPISGHVSLFWYQQALGQGPEFLTYFQNEAQLDKSGLPSDRFFAERPEGSVSTLKIQRTQQEDSAVYLCASSLFRGSNQPQHFGDGTRLSIL.

The chain has TRBV11-1 and TRBJ1-5; 7 nucleotides match TRBD1. V trimming: 2 bases; J trimming: 3 bases; junction bases outside the gene matches: 7. CDR1 is SGHAT, CDR2 FQDESV, per germline (reference sequence). This CDR3 has 16 amino acids. The CDR3 nucleotides read TGTGCCAGCAGCTTAAGGACAGGCGGGGACAATCAGCCCCAGCATTTT. Its translation is CASSLRTGGDNQPQHF.

As for this clonotype: At one end the junction does not follow the germline gene, possibly because of a read error. The chain joins TRBV7-7 to TRBJ2-2, with TRBD2 matching over 10 bases. Germline assignment: CDR1 SSHAT and CDR2 FNYEAQ (reference sequence). The CDR3 sequence is 17 residues long. The CDR3 reads CASSLTAGGPGTGELFF. CDR3 DNA sequence: TGTGCTAGCAGCTTGACAGCGGGAGGGCCCGGCACCGGGGAGCTGTTTTTT. Filled out from reference TRBV7-7 and TRBJ2-2, the complete variable domain reads GAGVSQSPRYKVTKRGQDVTLRCDPISSHATLYWYQQALGQGPEFLTYFNYEAQPDKSGLPSDRFSAERPEGSISTLTIQRTEQRDSAMYRCASSLTAGGPGTGELFFGEGSRLTVL.

The V call is TRBV20-1, the J call TRBJ2-1, with D perhaps matching TRBD2 (5 bases). Germline V gene lookup returns CDR1 DFQATT and CDR2 SNEGSKA (reference sequence). The CDR3 extends over 12 amino acids. With 6 bases removed from V and 7 bases from J, the gap between germline ends came to 13 bases. The CDR3 region is CSADLEGNEQFF. The DNA for the CDR3 is TGCAGTGCCGACCTCGAGGGAAATGAGCAGTTCTTC.

This clonotype was observed a handful of times. V gene TRBV2 combines with J gene TRBJ2-5; 12 bases agree with TRBD2. V shed 4 bases and J 5 bases; nucleotides not matched to a gene: 8. This CDR3 has 16 amino acids. Germline V gives CDR1 SNHLY, CDR2 FYNNEI. As DNA, the CDR3 is TGTGCCAGCAGTGTGGCTAGCGGGGGGGCGGGGGAGACCCAGTACTTC. It codes for CASSVASGGAGETQYF.

This clonotype was recorded many times. This rearrangement joins TRBV18 to TRBJ1-5; D not resolved. Germline V lookup: CDR1 KGHSH, CDR2 LQKENI. CDR3 length: 13 amino acids. The germline V and J ends were trimmed by 2 bases and 4 bases, with 6 bases remaining between them. For the CDR3, the DNA is TGTGCCAGCTCACCAGGGGAGAATCAGCCCCAGCATTTT. This translates into CASSPGENQPQHF.

This chain links TRBV12-3 or TRBV12-4 with TRBJ1-1; D ambiguous. V shed 4 bases and J shed 5 bases, with 8 bases lying between them. The CDR3 covers 12 residues. Here the CDR3 DNA reads TGTGCCAGCAGTTACCCAAGGACTGAAGCTTTCTTT. It codes for CASSYPRTEAFF.

The chain joins TRBV12-3 or TRBV12-4 to TRBJ2-5; TRBD2 aligns across 13 bases. Trimming took 3 bases from V and 2 from J; bases not matched to a gene: 18. This CDR3 region has 21 residues. CDR3 sequence reads: CASSFRPWGGLAGHLQETQYF. CDR3 bases: TGTGCCAGCAGTTTTCGTCCGTGGGGGGGACTAGCGGGGCACCTGCAAGAGACCCAGTACTTC.

This chain links TRBV28 with TRBJ1-2; D perhaps matches TRBD1 (5 bases). The CDR3 extends over 15 amino acids. The V end lost 5 bases, the J end lost 0 bases, and 13 bases lay between the germline ends. Germline CDR1 reads MDHEN; CDR2 reads SYDVKM. The CDR3 protein is CASSPGGVPNYGYTF. The CDR3 DNA sequence: TGTGCCAGCAGTCCGGGGGGGGTGCCTAACTATGGCTACACCTTC.

This clonotype was seen ten or more times. CDR3 coding DNA: TGTGCCAGCAGCTTAGTGGGGGGGGCGCTAGCAGATACGCAGTATTTT. Translating gives CASSLVGGALADTQYF. The chain joins TRBV5-4 to TRBJ2-3; perhaps TRBD2 as D (7 bases). Trimming removed 2 bases from V and 4 bases from J, with 17 bases in between. The CDR3 runs 16 residues. Looked up from germline, CDR1 is SGHNT and CDR2 is YYREEE (reference sequence).